This TCR beta chain was documented in a study of STAT5B mutations in CD4+ large granular lymphocyte leukemia. Study context: Among healthy controls, a particular HLA allele went with more CDR3 'QG' motifs.

Buffy coats from healthy blood donors served as controls. The ends lost 5 bases at V and 3 bases at J; junction bases unmatched: 4. There are 14 residues in the CDR3. The germline gives CDR1 SEHNR, CDR2 FQNEAQ (reference sequence). The assay was run at survey level. Measured with immunoSEQ multiplex PCR; TCRdb has only the in-frame clones, and not every one. The data hold 31,000 or so clones, with roughly 72% observed a single time. The gene calls are TRBV7-9 and TRBJ2-3, with TRBD2 matching 8 bases. Input material: CD4+ T cells from blood buffy coats. The sequence was collected from a human donor in good health. The CDR3 reads CASSPGLATDTQYF. In DNA, the CDR3 is TGTGCCAGCAGCCCCGGACTAGCAACAGATACGCAGTATTTT.